This TCR beta chain appears in the sequencing data of a study of T cells after yellow fever vaccination. MiXCR, applied by TCRdb to the 5' RACE reads, yields one record per CDR3 protein. The sample has 200,000 or so distinct CDR3 sequences, roughly 6.8% seen once. The clonotype comes from a man aged 25 to 40 who received the YFV17D yellow fever vaccine. Specimen: CD4+ T cells sorted from PBMCs, collected on the day of the yellow fever booster vaccination.

The CDR3: CSASSGTPENEQFF. As DNA, the CDR3 is TGCAGTGCTTCATCCGGGACCCCGGAGAATGAGCAGTTCTTC. This chain joins TRBV20-1 and TRBJ2-1, with D tentatively TRBD1 or TRBD2 (5 bases each). The germline gives CDR1 DFQATT, CDR2 SNEGSKA (reference sequence). The CDR3 length is 14 residues. Trimming cost V 5 bases and J 7 bases, with 18 bases left between them.